These T cell receptor beta chains were read from a single sample in a study of blood T cells in healthy people across ages. TCRdb itself ran the 5' RACE reads through MiXCR, one entry per CDR3 protein. Of 800,000 to 1,300,000 distinct CDR3 sequences in the sample, about 25% were seen once. The data also belong to a second study, concerning T cells of mothers and their children.

The sample comprised blood. The receptors were gathered from a girl under 10 years old in good health. The conserved cysteine and the conserved F or W are not part of the CDR3 here.

>13|TRBV12-3/TRBV12-4
ASSLSGRARETQY
>13|TRBV29-1
SAPAYGQEYNEQF
>13|TRBV20-1
SARGNSGGADTQY
>13|TRBV20-1
SARVPGRSSDIQY
>10|TRBV6-5
ASGLFGETQY
>14|TRBV24-1
ATSDLAGATNNEQF
>12|TRBV5-6
ASSVSDRGREQY
>11|TRBV6-5
ASTQGHAATQY
>16|TRBV6-5
ASSYAGLNFPYNSPLH
>11|TRBV7-9
ASRTGVSDTQY
>9|TRBV6-5
ASSSGRGYT
>11|TRBV12-3/TRBV12-4
ASRTRVQETQY
>18|TRBV6-2/TRBV6-3
ASSYSRSRAGGWRNTEAF
>14|TRBV4-1
ASSPKIMATQETQY
>12|TRBV19
ASTEAGGYTEAF
>13|TRBV6-2/TRBV6-3
ASTSPDRGNYGYT
>10|TRBV29-1
SVEDHVSSQY
>14|TRBV28
ASSWGTGRVSYEQY
>12|TRBV5-4
ASSLTGVQDTQY
>12|TRBV7-9
ASSITGASYEQY
>12|TRBV4-1
ASKNTMGRNKQF
>11|TRBV29-1
SAYTGSYNEQF
>11|TRBV29-1
SVRQASTDTQY
>11|TRBV20-1
SASMGGAYEQY
>13|TRBV29-1
SVGDWTDSYNEQF
>16|TRBV4-3
ASSQDLILGEGSSPLH
>11|TRBV5-1
ASNAGQDYGYT
>14|TRBV29-1
SVEKTGQGNPGELF
>11|TRBV28
ASSPPGAAEAF
>10|TRBV5-1
ASSLEFGELF
>11|TRBV29-1
SVEATSDNEQF
>12|TRBV7-2
ASSLVGASYEQY
>15|TRBV7-2
ASSSRGAGSSYNEQF
>15|TRBV12-3/TRBV12-4
ASSLGLAGNERNTIY
>15|TRBV20-1
SARNREWTLAKNIQY
>12|TRBV7-3
ASSLTGGSNEQF
>12|TRBV6-4
ASSVGTGGSPLH
>13|TRBV7-2
ASTILAVGGNEQF
>11|TRBV12-3/TRBV12-4
ASSLATRTEAF
>12|TRBV2
ASSETRAAEKLF
>13|TRBV19
ASSSLWDSSYEQY